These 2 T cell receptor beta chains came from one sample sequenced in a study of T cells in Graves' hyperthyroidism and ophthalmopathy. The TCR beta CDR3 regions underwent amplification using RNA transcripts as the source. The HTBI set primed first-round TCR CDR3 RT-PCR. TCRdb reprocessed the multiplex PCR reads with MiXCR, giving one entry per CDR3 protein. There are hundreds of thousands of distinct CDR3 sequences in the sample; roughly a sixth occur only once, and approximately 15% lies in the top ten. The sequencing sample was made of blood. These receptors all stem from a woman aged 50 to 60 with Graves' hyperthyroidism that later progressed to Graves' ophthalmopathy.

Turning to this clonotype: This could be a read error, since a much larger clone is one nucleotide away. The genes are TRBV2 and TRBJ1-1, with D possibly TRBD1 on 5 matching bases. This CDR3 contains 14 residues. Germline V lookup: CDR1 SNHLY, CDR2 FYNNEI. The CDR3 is CASSEAQGNTEAYF. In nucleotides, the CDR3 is TGTGCCAGCAGTGAAGCGCAGGGAAACACTGAAGCTTACTTT. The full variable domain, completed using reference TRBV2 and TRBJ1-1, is EPEVTQTPSHQVTQMGQEVILRCVPISNHLYFYWYRQILGQKVEFLVSFYNNEISEKSEIFDDQFSVERPDGSNFTLKIRSTKLEDSAMYFCASSEAQGNTEAYFGQGTRLTVV.

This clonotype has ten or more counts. CDR3 sequence: CASSRPGANVLTF. The CDR3 bases are TGTGCCAGCAGCCGCCCGGGGGCCAACGTCCTGACTTTC. This chain links TRBV11-2 with TRBJ2-6; D unresolved. CDR3 length: 13 amino acids. Trimming shortened V by 5 bases and J by 4 bases, and 6 bases separated the two germline ends. Looked up from germline, CDR1 is SGHAT and CDR2 is FQNNGV.